Sequencing of this T cell receptor beta chain was carried out in a study of blood T cell repertoires in COVID-19. Background on the study: Italy, Spain and the United States were the sources of the convalescent and acute COVID-19 samples. Nucleic acid was either cDNA or gDNA, and it came from T cells, B-cell-depleted T cells, or PBMCs.

Authors' methods: Estimation of nucleated cell counts was performed using reference gene primer amplification. Profiled with immunoSEQ multiplex PCR; TCRdb holds only in-frame clones, not every one. The D gene and trimming were derived from the DNA, and the V and J assignments and clone size from that table. In the table there are about 140,000 clones, approximately 80% of which are singletons. With V trimmed by 8 bases and J by 3 bases, 6 bases remained unmatched. CDR3 length: 12 residues. From germline, CDR1 is SQVTM and CDR2 ANQGSEA. The receptor was isolated from a human donor in a cohort sampled during active COVID-19. The chain recombines TRBV29-1 with TRBJ2-7; TRBD2 agrees at 8 bases. The sequenced sample was peripheral blood. The CDR3 is CSSTSGGYEQYF. CDR3 nucleotide sequence: TGCAGCTCTACTAGCGGAGGCTACGAGCAGTACTTC.